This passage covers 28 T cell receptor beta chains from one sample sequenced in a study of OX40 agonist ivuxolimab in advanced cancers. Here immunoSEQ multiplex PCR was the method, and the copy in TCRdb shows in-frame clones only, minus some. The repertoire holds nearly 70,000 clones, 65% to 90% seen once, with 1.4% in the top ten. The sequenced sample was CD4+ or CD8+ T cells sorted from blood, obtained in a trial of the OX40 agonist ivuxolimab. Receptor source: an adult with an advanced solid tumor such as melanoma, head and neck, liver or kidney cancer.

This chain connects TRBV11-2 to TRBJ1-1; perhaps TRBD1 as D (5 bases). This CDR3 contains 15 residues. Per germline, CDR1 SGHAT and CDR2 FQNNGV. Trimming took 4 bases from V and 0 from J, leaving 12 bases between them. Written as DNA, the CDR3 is TGTGCCAGCAGCTCCAGGGTTCTCATGAACACTGAAGCTTTCTTT. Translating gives CASSSRVLMNTEAFF.

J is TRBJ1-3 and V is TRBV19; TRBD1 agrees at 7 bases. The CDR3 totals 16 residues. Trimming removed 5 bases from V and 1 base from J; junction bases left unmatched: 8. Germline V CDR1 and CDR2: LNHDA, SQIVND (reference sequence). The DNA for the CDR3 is TGTGCCAGTAGTTCCTACAGGGGATCGTCTGGAAACACCATATATTTT. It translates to CASSSYRGSSGNTIYF.

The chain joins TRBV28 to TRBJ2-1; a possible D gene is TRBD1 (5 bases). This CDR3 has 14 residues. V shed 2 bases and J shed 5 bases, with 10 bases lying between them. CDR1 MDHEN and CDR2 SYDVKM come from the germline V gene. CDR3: CASSLHRLNNEQFF. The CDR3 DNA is TGTGCCAGCAGTTTACACAGGTTAAACAATGAGCAGTTCTTC. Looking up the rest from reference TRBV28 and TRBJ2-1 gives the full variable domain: DVKVTQSSRYLVKRTGEKVFLECVQDMDHENMFWYRQDPGLGLRLIYFSYDVKMKEKGDIPEGYSVSREKKERFSLILESASTNQTSMYLCASSLHRLNNEQFFGPGTRLTVL.

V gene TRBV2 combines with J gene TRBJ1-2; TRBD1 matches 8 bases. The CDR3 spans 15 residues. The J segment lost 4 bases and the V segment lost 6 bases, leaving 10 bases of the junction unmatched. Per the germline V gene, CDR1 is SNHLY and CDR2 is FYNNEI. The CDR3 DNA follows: TGTGCCAGCAGGGACACCGGGACAGGCGGCTATGGCTACACCTTC. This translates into CASRDTGTGGYGYTF.

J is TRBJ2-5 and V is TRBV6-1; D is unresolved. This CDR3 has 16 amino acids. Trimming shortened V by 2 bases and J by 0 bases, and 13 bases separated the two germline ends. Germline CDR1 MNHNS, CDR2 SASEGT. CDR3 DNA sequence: TGTGCCAGCAGTGAACAGCCTGGACGGGACCAAGAGACCCAGTACTTC. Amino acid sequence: CASSEQPGRDQETQYF.

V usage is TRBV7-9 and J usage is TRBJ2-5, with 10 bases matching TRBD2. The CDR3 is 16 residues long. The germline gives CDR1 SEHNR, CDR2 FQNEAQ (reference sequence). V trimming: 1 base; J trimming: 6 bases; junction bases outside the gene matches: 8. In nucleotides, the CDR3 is TGTGCCAGCAGCTTAGGTGGGGCTAGCGGGGGTAAGACCCAGTACTTC. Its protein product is CASSLGGASGGKTQYF. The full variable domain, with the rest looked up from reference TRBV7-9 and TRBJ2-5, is DTGVSQNPRHKITKRGQNVTFRCDPISEHNRLYWYRQTLGQGPEFLTYFQNEAQLEKSRLLSDRFSAERPKGSFSTLEIQRTEQGDSAMYLCASSLGGASGGKTQYFGPGTRLLVL.

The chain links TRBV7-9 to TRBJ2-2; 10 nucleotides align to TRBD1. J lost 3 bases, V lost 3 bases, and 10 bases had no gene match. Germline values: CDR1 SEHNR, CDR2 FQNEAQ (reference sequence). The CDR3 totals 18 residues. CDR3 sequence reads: CASSFSSGTGVYTGELFF. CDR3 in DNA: TGTGCCAGCAGCTTTTCTTCCGGGACAGGGGTTTACACCGGGGAGCTGTTTTTT.

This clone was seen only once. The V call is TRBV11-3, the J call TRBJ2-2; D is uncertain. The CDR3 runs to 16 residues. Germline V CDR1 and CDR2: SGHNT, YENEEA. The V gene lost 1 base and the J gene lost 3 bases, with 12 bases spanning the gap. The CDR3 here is CASSLVSWADTGELFF. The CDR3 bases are TGTGCCAGCAGCTTAGTATCTTGGGCAGACACCGGGGAGCTGTTTTTT.

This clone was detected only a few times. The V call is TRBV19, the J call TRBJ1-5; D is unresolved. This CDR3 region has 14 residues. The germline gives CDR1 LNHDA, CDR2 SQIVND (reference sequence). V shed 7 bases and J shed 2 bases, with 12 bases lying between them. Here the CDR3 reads CASTRPGGNQPQHF. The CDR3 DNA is TGTGCCAGTACCCGGCCAGGAGGCAATCAGCCCCAGCATTTT.

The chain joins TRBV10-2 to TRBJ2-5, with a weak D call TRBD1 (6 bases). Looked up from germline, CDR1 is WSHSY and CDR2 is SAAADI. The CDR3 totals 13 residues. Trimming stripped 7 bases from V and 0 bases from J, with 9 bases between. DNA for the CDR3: TGCGCCAGCATAAGGGGGTACCAAGAGACCCAGTACTTC. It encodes CASIRGYQETQYF.

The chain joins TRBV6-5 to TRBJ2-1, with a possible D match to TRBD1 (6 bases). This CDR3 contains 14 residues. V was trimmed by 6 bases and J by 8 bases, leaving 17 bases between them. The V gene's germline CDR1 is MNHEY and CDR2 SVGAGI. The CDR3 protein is CASRAATGWDEQFF. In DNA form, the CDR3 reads TGTGCCAGCAGAGCCGCAACAGGGTGGGATGAGCAGTTCTTC.

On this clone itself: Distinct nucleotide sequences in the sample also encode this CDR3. CDR3 residues: CATDQTGGISGANVLTF. The CDR3 nucleotides read TGTGCCACCGATCAAACAGGGGGAATATCTGGGGCCAACGTCCTGACTTTC. V and J are TRBV15 and TRBJ2-6; 8 nucleotides agree with TRBD1. With 8 bases clipped from V and 1 base from J, the junction kept 10 bases outside the gene matches. Looked up from germline, CDR1 is LNHNV and CDR2 is YYDKDF (reference sequence). The CDR3 is 17 residues long.

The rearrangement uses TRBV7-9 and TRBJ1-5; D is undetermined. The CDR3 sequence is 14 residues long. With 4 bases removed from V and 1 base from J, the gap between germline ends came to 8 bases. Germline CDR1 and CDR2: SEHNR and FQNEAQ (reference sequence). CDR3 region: CASSYSVSNQPQHF. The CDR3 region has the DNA TGTGCCAGCAGCTATAGTGTCAGCAATCAGCCCCAGCATTTT.

In nucleotides, the CDR3 is TGTGCCAGCAGCCAGACAGGTGGAAACTATGGCTACACCTTC. Encoded protein: CASSQTGGNYGYTF. This chain uses TRBV14 with TRBJ1-2; possibly TRBD1 for D (6 bases). V gave up 3 bases and J gave up 2 bases, with 10 bases separating them. CDR3 length equals 14 residues. Germline-derived CDR1 and CDR2 are SGHDN and FVKESK.

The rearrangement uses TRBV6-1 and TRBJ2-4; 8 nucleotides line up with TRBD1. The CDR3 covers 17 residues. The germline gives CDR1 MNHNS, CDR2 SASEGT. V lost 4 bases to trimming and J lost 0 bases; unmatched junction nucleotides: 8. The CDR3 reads CASSGQGAPLAKNIQYF. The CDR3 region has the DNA TGTGCCAGCAGTGGGCAGGGGGCCCCACTAGCCAAAAACATTCAGTACTTC.

The DNA of the CDR3 is TGTGCCAGCAGTCGGGGGGCGCAAGAGACCCAGTACTTC. Amino acids: CASSRGAQETQYF. V is TRBV28 and J is TRBJ2-5, with a weak D call TRBD2 (7 bases). Looked up from germline, CDR1 is MDHEN and CDR2 is SYDVKM. The CDR3 is 13 amino acids. Deletions cut 5 bases from V and 2 bases from J, with 9 bases between. Looking up the rest from reference TRBV28 and TRBJ2-5 gives the full variable domain: DVKVTQSSRYLVKRTGEKVFLECVQDMDHENMFWYRQDPGLGLRLIYFSYDVKMKEKGDIPEGYSVSREKKERFSLILESASTNQTSMYLCASSRGAQETQYFGPGTRLLVL.

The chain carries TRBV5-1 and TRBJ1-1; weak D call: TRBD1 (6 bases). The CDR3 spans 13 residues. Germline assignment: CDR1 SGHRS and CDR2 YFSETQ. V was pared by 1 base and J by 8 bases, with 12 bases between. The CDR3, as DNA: TGCGCCAGCAGCTTGCGGACAAGGGGGGAAGCTTTCTTT. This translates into CASSLRTRGEAFF.

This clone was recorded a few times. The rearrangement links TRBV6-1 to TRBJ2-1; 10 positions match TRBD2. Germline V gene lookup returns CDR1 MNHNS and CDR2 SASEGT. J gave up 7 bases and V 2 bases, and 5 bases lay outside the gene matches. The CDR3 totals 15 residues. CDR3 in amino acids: CASSESGGARNEQFF. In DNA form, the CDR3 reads TGTGCCAGCAGTGAAAGCGGGGGGGCCCGGAATGAGCAGTTCTTC.

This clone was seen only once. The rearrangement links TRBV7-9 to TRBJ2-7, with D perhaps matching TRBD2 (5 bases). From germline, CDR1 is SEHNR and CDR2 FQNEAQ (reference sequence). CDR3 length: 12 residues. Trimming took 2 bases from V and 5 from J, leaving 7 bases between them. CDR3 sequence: CASSLSGDEQYF. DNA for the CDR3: TGTGCCAGCAGCTTATCCGGGGACGAGCAGTACTTC.

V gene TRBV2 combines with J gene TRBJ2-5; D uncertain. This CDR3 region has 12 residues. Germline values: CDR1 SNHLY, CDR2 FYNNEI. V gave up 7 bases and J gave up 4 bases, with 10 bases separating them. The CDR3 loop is CASNLAPETQYF. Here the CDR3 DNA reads TGTGCCAGCAATTTAGCCCCAGAGACCCAGTACTTC.

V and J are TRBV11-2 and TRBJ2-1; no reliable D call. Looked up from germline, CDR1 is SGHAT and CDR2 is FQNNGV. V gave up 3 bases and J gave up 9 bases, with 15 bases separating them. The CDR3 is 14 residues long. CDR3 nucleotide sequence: TGTGCCAGCAGCTTTTCCGGTGAGGCCAGTGAGCAGTTCTTC. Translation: CASSFSGEASEQFF.

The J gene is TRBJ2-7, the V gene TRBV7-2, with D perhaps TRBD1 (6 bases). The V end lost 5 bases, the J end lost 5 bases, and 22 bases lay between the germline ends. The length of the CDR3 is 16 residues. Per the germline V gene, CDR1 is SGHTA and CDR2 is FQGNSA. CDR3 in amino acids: CASSKQVWGLEDEQYF. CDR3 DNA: TGTGCCAGCAGCAAACAAGTGTGGGGGCTCGAGGACGAGCAGTACTTC.

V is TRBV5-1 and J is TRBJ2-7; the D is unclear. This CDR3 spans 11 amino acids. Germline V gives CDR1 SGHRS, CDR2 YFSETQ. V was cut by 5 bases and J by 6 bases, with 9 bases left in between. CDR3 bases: TGCGCCAGCAGAGATGCACGCGAGCAGTACTTC. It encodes CASRDAREQYF.

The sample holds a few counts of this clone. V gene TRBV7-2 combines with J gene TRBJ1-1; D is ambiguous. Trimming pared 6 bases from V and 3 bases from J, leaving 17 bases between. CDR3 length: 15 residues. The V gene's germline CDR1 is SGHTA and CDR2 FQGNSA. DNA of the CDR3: TGTGCCAGCAGGCCCAATATAGGTAGAGACACTGAAGCTTTCTTT. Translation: CASRPNIGRDTEAFF.

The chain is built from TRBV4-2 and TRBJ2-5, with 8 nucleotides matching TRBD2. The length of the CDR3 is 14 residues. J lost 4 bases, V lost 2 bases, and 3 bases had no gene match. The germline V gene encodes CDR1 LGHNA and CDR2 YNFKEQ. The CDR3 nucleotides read TGTGCCAGCAGCCAACCCGGACTAGCAGAGACCCAGTACTTC. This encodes CASSQPGLAETQYF.

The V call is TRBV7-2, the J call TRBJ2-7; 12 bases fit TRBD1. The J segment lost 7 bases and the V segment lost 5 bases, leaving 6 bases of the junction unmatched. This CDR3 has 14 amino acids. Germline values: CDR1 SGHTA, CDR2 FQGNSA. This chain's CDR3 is CASSTGQGAGEQYF. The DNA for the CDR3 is TGTGCCAGCAGCACGGGACAGGGGGCGGGTGAGCAGTACTTC.

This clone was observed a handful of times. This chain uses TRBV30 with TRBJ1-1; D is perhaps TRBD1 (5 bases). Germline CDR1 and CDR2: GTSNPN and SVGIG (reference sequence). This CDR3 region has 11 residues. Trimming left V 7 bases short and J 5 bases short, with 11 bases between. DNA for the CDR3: TGTGCCTCAGGTCGGGGGACTGAAGCTTTCTTT. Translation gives CASGRGTEAFF. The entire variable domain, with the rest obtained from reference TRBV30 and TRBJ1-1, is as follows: SQTIHQWPATLVQPVGSPLSLECTVEGTSNPNLYWYRQAAGRGLQLLFYSVGIGQISSEVPQNLSASRPQDRQFILSSKKLLLSDSGFYLCASGRGTEAFFGQGTRLTVV.

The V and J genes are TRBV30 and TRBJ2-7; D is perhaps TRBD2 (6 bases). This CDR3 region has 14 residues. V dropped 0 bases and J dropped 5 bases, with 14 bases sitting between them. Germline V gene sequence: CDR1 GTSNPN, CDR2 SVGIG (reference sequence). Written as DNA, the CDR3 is TGTGCCTGGAGTGTTGGAGGGGTCGGCGACGAGCAGTACTTC. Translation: CAWSVGGVGDEQYF.